These 8 T cell receptor beta chains came from one sample sequenced in a study of blood T cell repertoires in COVID-19. Libraries were prepared by immunoSEQ multiplex PCR; TCRdb keeps only in-frame clonotypes and omits some of them. This table has a few hundred thousand clones, over 75% appearing once. The sequencing sample was made of peripheral blood. Receptor source: a woman in her sixties or seventies with acute or convalescent COVID-19.

V usage is TRBV28 and J usage is TRBJ1-2; 11 bases agree with TRBD1. CDR1 and CDR2 from the germline V gene are MDHEN and SYDVKM. CDR3 length equals 15 residues. The V and J ends lost 2 bases and 7 bases, in that order; junction bases with no gene match: 6. The CDR3 spells CASSLAGTGGSGYTF. The CDR3 region has the DNA TGTGCCAGCAGTTTAGCCGGGACAGGGGGTAGTGGCTACACCTTC.

The chain combines TRBV24-1 with TRBJ2-3; a weak D match, TRBD1 (6 bases). The CDR3 loop spans 17 amino acids. Germline V gene data show CDR1 as KGHDR and CDR2 as SFDVKD. Trimming took 3 bases from V and 3 from J, leaving 18 bases between them. Here the CDR3 reads CATSDQTQGIGTDTQYF. DNA of the CDR3: TGTGCCACCAGTGATCAAACCCAGGGGATAGGTACAGATACGCAGTATTTT.

The rearrangement joins TRBV13 to TRBJ2-7; D ambiguous. CDR3 length: 13 amino acids. With 6 bases removed from V and 7 bases from J, the gap between germline ends came to 16 bases. The germline CDR1 and CDR2 sequences are PRHDT and FYEKMQ (reference sequence). The CDR3 coding sequence is TGTGCCAGCAGTTATACAATATCCAAGGAGCAGTACTTC. Protein sequence: CASSYTISKEQYF.

The genes are TRBV4-1 and TRBJ2-7; possible D gene TRBD2, 5 bases. The V gene's germline CDR1 is MGHRA and CDR2 YSYEKL. Trimming removed 11 bases from V and 4 bases from J, with 21 bases in between. This CDR3 is 14 amino acids long. The DNA of the CDR3 is TGCGCCTATAGCCGCCTCGAAAGCGGTTACGAGCAGTACTTC. It codes for CAYSRLESGYEQYF.

This chain uses TRBV10-3 with TRBJ1-2; 10 nucleotides align to TRBD1. From germline, CDR1 is ENHRY and CDR2 SYGVKD. The CDR3 totals 13 residues. The V segment lost 6 bases and the J segment 6 bases; nucleotides outside the gene matches: 4. CDR3 residues: CAIRGTGEDGYTF. In nucleotides, the CDR3 is TGTGCCATCAGGGGGACAGGGGAAGATGGCTACACCTTC.

The rearrangement joins TRBV19 to TRBJ2-5, with a tentative D call TRBD1 (5 bases). The CDR3 runs to 13 residues. CDR1 LNHDA and CDR2 SQIVND come from the germline V gene (reference sequence). V was trimmed by 5 bases and J by 5 bases, leaving 12 bases between them. The CDR3 loop reads CASSQGRAETQYF. The CDR3 DNA reads as TGTGCCAGTAGTCAGGGCCGTGCGGAGACCCAGTACTTC.

Here the CDR3 reads CASSLGPQKLFF. The DNA of the CDR3 is TGTGCCAGCAGCTTGGGGCCCCAAAAACTGTTTTTT. This rearrangement joins TRBV5-6 to TRBJ1-4; D is ambiguous. The CDR3 extends over 12 amino acids. Germline V CDR1 and CDR2: SGHDT, YYEEEE. V shed 0 bases and J shed 9 bases, with 6 bases lying between them. The full variable domain, with the rest looked up from reference TRBV5-6 and TRBJ1-4, is DAGVTQSPTHLIKTRGQQVTLRCSPKSGHDTVSWYQQALGQGPQFIFQYYEEEERQRGNFPDRFSGHQFPNYSSELNVNALLLGDSALYLCASSLGPQKLFFGSGTQLSVL.

The genes are TRBV9 and TRBJ2-1; 10 nucleotides align to TRBD2. The CDR3 runs 15 residues. Per the germline V gene, CDR1 is SGDLS and CDR2 is YYNGEE. The junction had 5 bases not matched to a gene; V was cut back by 4 bases and J by 4 bases. The CDR3 region is CASSLGLALYNEQFF. CDR3 DNA: TGTGCCAGCAGCCTGGGACTAGCGTTATACAATGAGCAGTTCTTC.